Detailed here is one TCR beta chain. No antigen is known for it. The source of the sample is a study of cytomegalovirus exposure and HLA in healthy donors. Overall study results and limits: TRBV6-2, TRBV6-3 and some other V segments were excluded as indistinguishable. A missense variant in DCLRE1C was later tied to TCR beta V- and J-gene trimming. The listing of approximately 160 TCR beta chains classed them as cytomegalovirus-associated.

The study ran its PCR with 60 Vbeta and 13 Jbeta primers. TCRdb's table, derived via immunoSEQ multiplex PCR, lists solely in-frame clones and lacks some. The repertoire consists of some 200,000 clones, with approximately 79% occurring once and the leading ten covering 6.3%. Germline V gene lookup returns CDR1 MNHEY and CDR2 SVGAGI. V was clipped by 8 bases and J by 11 bases; unmatched bases: 15. This CDR3 has 14 residues. Sequences were obtained from PBMCs. The receptor was derived from a man in his forties in good health and CMV-seropositive. The rearrangement joins TRBV6-5 to TRBJ2-3, with 8 bases fitting TRBD2. CDR3 DNA: TGTGCCAGCGGACTAGCTGGCTCCCTATGGGGGCAGTATTTT. Amino acids: CASGLAGSLWGQYF.